The 8 T cell receptor beta chains below all came from one sample that was sequenced in a study of cytomegalovirus exposure and HLA in healthy donors. The repertoire was sequenced with immunoSEQ multiplex PCR; TCRdb's copy has only in-frame clones and lacks some. The table lists 55,000 to 85,000 clones, about 94% of them singletons. Sequencing used PBMCs. These receptors came from a woman aged 18 to 35 in good health and CMV-seronegative.

Remarks on this clone: At one boundary the junction diverges from the germline segment, which might be a read error. The chain links TRBV5-4 to TRBJ1-1; tentatively, D is TRBD1 (6 bases). The germline V gene encodes CDR1 SGHNT and CDR2 YYREEE (reference sequence). The CDR3 loop spans 15 amino acids. CDR3 amino acids: CASRLGGGPRGEAFF. The CDR3, as DNA: TGTGCCAGCCGCTTAGGGGGGGGCCCAAGGGGTGAAGCTTTCTTT.

The chain has TRBV5-1 and TRBJ2-7; D possibly corresponds to TRBD2 (7 bases). Trimming pared 5 bases from V and 5 bases from J, leaving 14 bases between. The CDR3 has 13 residues. In germline, CDR1 is SGHRS, CDR2 YFSETQ. This chain's CDR3 is CASSPVRGHEQYF. CDR3 nucleotide sequence: TGCGCCAGCAGTCCGGTGCGGGGGCACGAGCAGTACTTC.

V is TRBV5-6 and J is TRBJ1-1; no clear D gene. V gave up 4 bases and J gave up 0 bases, with 4 bases separating them. The V gene's germline CDR1 is SGHDT and CDR2 YYEEEE. The CDR3 is made up of 12 amino acids. The CDR3 nucleotides read TGTGCCAGCAGCGTTATGAACACTGAAGCTTTCTTT. Protein product: CASSVMNTEAFF.

This chain uses TRBV5-6 with TRBJ1-2; D is undetermined. Germline CDR1 reads SGHDT; CDR2 reads YYEEEE. The V end lost 0 bases, the J end lost 7 bases, and 7 bases lay between the germline ends. The CDR3 is made up of 12 amino acids. The CDR3 sequence: CASSLGSGGYTF. The CDR3 DNA is TGTGCCAGCAGCTTGGGTTCCGGTGGCTACACCTTC.

The chain carries TRBV6-1 and TRBJ1-6; 8 positions match TRBD1. Germline lookup yields CDR1 MNHNS and CDR2 SASEGT. Trimming removed 0 bases from V and 8 bases from J; junction bases left unmatched: 6. This CDR3 is built from 16 residues. DNA for the CDR3: TGTGCCAGCAGTGAAGCAGGGGGGACAGGACATTCACCCCTCCACTTT. Translating gives CASSEAGGTGHSPLHF.

V usage is TRBV2 and J usage is TRBJ2-5, with 7 nucleotides matching TRBD2. V lost 7 bases to trimming and J lost 1 base; unmatched junction nucleotides: 9. CDR1 is SNHLY and CDR2 is FYNNEI in the germline V gene. This CDR3 region has 15 residues. DNA of the CDR3: TGTGCCAGCAAACCAGCGGGGACCCTCCAAGAGACCCAGTACTTC. As protein: CASKPAGTLQETQYF.

V gene TRBV19 combines with J gene TRBJ2-1; TRBD1 agrees at 9 bases. The germline V gene encodes CDR1 LNHDA and CDR2 SQIVND (reference sequence). Unmatched junction bases numbered 6, after V lost 5 bases and J lost 4 bases. This CDR3 has 15 amino acids. CDR3 in DNA: TGTGCCAGTAGTCACGACGGGACAGGGTACAATGAGCAGTTCTTC. As protein: CASSHDGTGYNEQFF.

The chain is built from TRBV6-6 and TRBJ2-4; the D gene is possibly TRBD2 (5 bases). The germline V gene has CDR1 MNHNY and CDR2 SVGAGI (reference sequence). Between the trimmed V and J ends, which lost 5 bases and 3 bases, there was a span of 14 bases. CDR3 length: 15 amino acids. In DNA form, the CDR3 reads TGTGCCAGCAGTCCGGGATGGCGGAACAAAAACATTCAGTACTTC. Protein: CASSPGWRNKNIQYF.